The 3 T cell receptor beta chains reported below all come from one sample, sequenced in a study of T cells after yellow fever vaccination. Via MiXCR, TCRdb re-called the 5' RACE reads, giving one row per CDR3 protein. The data contain 300,000 to 350,000 distinct CDR3 sequences, 4% to 5.5% of them seen just once; the ten biggest clones take up 15% to 20%. The sample was PBMCs, taken 15 days after the yellow fever booster vaccination. The receptors derive from a young man who received the YFV17D yellow fever vaccine.

This clonotype was observed a handful of times. CDR3: CASTGTGGSQETQYF. The DNA of the CDR3 is TGTGCCAGCACAGGGACAGGGGGTTCTCAAGAGACCCAGTACTTC. The genes are TRBV6-5 and TRBJ2-5; 11 bases are a match to TRBD1. J lost 2 bases, V lost 7 bases, and 6 bases had no gene match. This CDR3 has 15 amino acids. Germline values: CDR1 MNHEY, CDR2 SVGAGI.

There are many counts of this clonotype. The V and J genes are TRBV7-2 and TRBJ1-5; D is unresolved. The length of the CDR3 is 15 residues. V dropped 5 bases and J dropped 4 bases, with 15 bases sitting between them. Germline V gene lookup returns CDR1 SGHTA and CDR2 FQGNSA. The CDR3 is CASSPQVLTNQPQHF. The CDR3 DNA follows: TGTGCCAGCAGCCCTCAGGTGTTGACGAATCAGCCCCAGCATTTT.

This clonotype was detected ten times or more. This chain joins TRBV29-1 and TRBJ2-7; D is uncertain. CDR3 length equals 14 residues. CDR1 and CDR2 from the germline V gene are SQVTM and ANQGSEA. V was trimmed by 4 bases and J by 0 bases, leaving 13 bases between them. The CDR3 is CSVVETASSYEQYV. The CDR3 nucleotides are TGCAGCGTTGTGGAGACGGCTAGCTCCTACGAGCAGTACGTC.